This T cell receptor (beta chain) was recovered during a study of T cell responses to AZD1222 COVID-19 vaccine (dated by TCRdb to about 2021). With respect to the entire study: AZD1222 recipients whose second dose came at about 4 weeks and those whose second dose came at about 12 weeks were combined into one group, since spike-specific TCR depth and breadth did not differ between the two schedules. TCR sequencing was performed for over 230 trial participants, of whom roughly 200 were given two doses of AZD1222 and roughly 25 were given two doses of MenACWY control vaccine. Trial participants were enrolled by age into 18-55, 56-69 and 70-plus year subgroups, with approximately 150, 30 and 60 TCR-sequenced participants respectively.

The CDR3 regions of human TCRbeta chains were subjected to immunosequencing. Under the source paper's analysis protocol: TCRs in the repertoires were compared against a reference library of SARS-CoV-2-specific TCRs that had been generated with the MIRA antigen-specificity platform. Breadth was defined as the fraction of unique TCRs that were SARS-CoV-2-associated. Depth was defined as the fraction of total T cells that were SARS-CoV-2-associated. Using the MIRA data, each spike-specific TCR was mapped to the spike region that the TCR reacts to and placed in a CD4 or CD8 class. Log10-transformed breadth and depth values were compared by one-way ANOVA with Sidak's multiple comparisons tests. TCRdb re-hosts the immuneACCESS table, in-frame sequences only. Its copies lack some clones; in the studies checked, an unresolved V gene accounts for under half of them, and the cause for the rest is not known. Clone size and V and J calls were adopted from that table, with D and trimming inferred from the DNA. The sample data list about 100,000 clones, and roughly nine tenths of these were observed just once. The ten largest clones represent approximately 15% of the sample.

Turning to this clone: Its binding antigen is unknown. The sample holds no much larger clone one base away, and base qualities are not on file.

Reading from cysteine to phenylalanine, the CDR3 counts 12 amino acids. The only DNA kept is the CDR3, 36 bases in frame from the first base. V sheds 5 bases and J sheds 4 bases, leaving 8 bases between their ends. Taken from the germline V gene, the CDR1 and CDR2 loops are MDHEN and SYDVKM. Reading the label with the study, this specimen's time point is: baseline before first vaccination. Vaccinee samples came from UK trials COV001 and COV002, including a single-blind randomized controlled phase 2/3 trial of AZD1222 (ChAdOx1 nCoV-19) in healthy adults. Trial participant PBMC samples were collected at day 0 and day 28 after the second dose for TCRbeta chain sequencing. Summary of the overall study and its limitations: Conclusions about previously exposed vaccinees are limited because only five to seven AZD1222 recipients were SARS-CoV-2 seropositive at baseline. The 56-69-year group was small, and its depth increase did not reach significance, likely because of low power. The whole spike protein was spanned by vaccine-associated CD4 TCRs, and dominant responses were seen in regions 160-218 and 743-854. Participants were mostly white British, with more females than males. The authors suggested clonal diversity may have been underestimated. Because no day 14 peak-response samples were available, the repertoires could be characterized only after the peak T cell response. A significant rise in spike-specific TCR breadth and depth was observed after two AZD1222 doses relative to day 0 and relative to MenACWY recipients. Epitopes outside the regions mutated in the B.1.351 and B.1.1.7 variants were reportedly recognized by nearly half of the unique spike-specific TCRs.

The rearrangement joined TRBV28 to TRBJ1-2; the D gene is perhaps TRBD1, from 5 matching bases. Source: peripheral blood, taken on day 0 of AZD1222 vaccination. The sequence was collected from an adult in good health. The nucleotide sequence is TGTGCCAGCAGTCAGGGAACCTATGGCTACACCTTC. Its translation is CASSQGTYGYTF.